A single sample gave rise to the 20 T cell receptor beta chains below, sequenced in a study of T cell responses to AZD1222 COVID-19 vaccine. Assay: immunoSEQ multiplex PCR; the TCRdb copy retains only in-frame clones and omits some. This table has around 110,000 clones, about 91% appearing once. Sample: peripheral blood, taken 28 days after the second AZD1222 dose. The source is an adult who received the AZD1222 COVID-19 vaccine.

This clone was seen only once. V gene TRBV28 combines with J gene TRBJ1-1; D remains unclear. V dropped 5 bases and J dropped 1 base, with 11 bases sitting between them. Looked up from germline, CDR1 is MDHEN and CDR2 is SYDVKM. The CDR3 has 14 residues. The CDR3 DNA follows: TGTGCCAGCAGTACACCGACGGCGAACACTGAAGCTTTCTTT. It specifies CASSTPTANTEAFF. The entire variable domain, with the rest obtained from reference TRBV28 and TRBJ1-1, is as follows: DVKVTQSSRYLVKRTGEKVFLECVQDMDHENMFWYRQDPGLGLRLIYFSYDVKMKEKGDIPEGYSVSREKKERFSLILESASTNQTSMYLCASSTPTANTEAFFGQGTRLTVV.

The chain uses TRBV9 and TRBJ2-2; 10 bases are a match to TRBD1. After removal of 3 bases from V and 2 bases from J, the junction contained 1 base not matched to a gene. CDR1 and CDR2 from the germline V gene are SGDLS and YYNGEE. This CDR3 region has 15 residues. The CDR3 spells CASSGTGGNTGELFF. CDR3 bases: TGTGCCAGCAGCGGGACAGGGGGTAACACCGGGGAGCTGTTTTTT.

The V call is TRBV3-1 (or the pseudogene TRBV3-2), the J call TRBJ2-5; D is undetermined. V was pared by 2 bases and J by 5 bases, with 12 bases between. Per germline, CDR1 LGHDT and CDR2 YNNKEL (reference sequence). This CDR3 region has 14 residues. The DNA for the CDR3 is TGTGCCAGCAGCCAAATGGCAGTGGGGGAGACCCAGTACTTC. Protein: CASSQMAVGETQYF.

J is TRBJ2-6 and V is TRBV19; D assignment may be TRBD1 or TRBD2 (7 bases each). This CDR3 is 17 amino acids long. CDR1 is LNHDA, CDR2 SQIVND, per germline (reference sequence). V lost 5 bases and J lost 0, with 14 bases in between. The CDR3 region has the DNA TGTGCCAGTAGTGGGGGGGGACAGAGCTCTGGGGCCAACGTCCTGACTTTC. Translating it yields CASSGGGQSSGANVLTF.

The rearrangement joins TRBV7-8 to TRBJ1-1; 8 positions match TRBD1. This CDR3 has 14 residues. The junction had 2 bases not matched to a gene; V was cut back by 4 bases and J by 1 base. From germline, CDR1 is SGHVS and CDR2 FQNEAQ. The CDR3 DNA follows: TGTGCCAGCAGCTCAGGACAGGGGAACACTGAAGCTTTCTTT. It encodes CASSSGQGNTEAFF.

The chain links TRBV5-1 to TRBJ2-7, with D perhaps matching TRBD1 (6 bases). CDR3 length: 13 residues. Germline assignment: CDR1 SGHRS and CDR2 YFSETQ. Trimming took 4 bases from V and 2 from J, leaving 10 bases between them. CDR3 sequence reads: CASSVDSPYEQYF. CDR3 sequence (DNA): TGCGCCAGCAGCGTGGACAGTCCCTACGAGCAGTACTTC.

V gene TRBV7-9 combines with J gene TRBJ1-2; maybe TRBD1 (5 bases). This CDR3 contains 15 residues. V was pared by 5 bases and J by 6 bases, with 19 bases between. CDR1 is SEHNR, CDR2 FQNEAQ, per germline (reference sequence). The CDR3 coding sequence is TGTGCCAGCAGCGACCGACCGGGACGAATCAATGGCTACACCTTC. Protein sequence: CASSDRPGRINGYTF.

The chain employs TRBV28 and TRBJ1-5; D perhaps matches TRBD1 (6 bases). CDR3 length: 14 residues. CDR1 is MDHEN, CDR2 SYDVKM, per germline. Trimming removed 7 bases from V and 3 bases from J, with 13 bases in between. CDR3 protein: CASNEQGFNQPQHF. CDR3 DNA: TGTGCCAGCAACGAACAGGGTTTCAATCAGCCCCAGCATTTT. Drawing the rest from reference TRBV28 and TRBJ1-5, the complete variable domain is DVKVTQSSRYLVKRTGEKVFLECVQDMDHENMFWYRQDPGLGLRLIYFSYDVKMKEKGDIPEGYSVSREKKERFSLILESASTNQTSMYLCASNEQGFNQPQHFGDGTRLSIL.

The chain links TRBV6-1 to TRBJ1-4; 7 nucleotides match TRBD1. V was pared by 3 bases and J by 8 bases, with 9 bases of the junction left unmatched. The CDR3 length is 15 residues. The germline CDR1 and CDR2 sequences are MNHNS and SASEGT. The CDR3 loop reads CASSERQGVGEKLFF. In nucleotides, the CDR3 is TGTGCCAGCAGTGAGAGACAGGGAGTGGGGGAAAAACTGTTTTTT.

This chain connects TRBV27 to TRBJ2-5; D is ambiguous. This CDR3 is built from 13 residues. Deletions cut 3 bases from V and 5 bases from J, with 10 bases between. CDR1 and CDR2 (germline): MNHEY, SMNVEV (reference sequence). This CDR3 reads CASSFGIGETQYF. The CDR3 coding sequence is TGTGCCAGCAGTTTTGGGATCGGGGAGACCCAGTACTTC.

The J gene is TRBJ1-6, the V gene TRBV19; 8 bases are a match to TRBD1. The CDR3 extends over 15 amino acids. The junction had 7 bases not matched to a gene; V was cut back by 5 bases and J by 7 bases. Germline CDR1 and CDR2: LNHDA and SQIVND (reference sequence). DNA of the CDR3: TGTGCCAGTAGTGCCGGACAGGGAGGCAATTCACCCCTCCACTTT. As protein: CASSAGQGGNSPLHF.

This chain joins TRBV19 and TRBJ1-3; D remains ambiguous. Trimming pared 0 bases from V and 2 bases from J, leaving 14 bases between. Germline CDR1 LNHDA, CDR2 SQIVND (reference sequence). The CDR3 runs 17 residues. The DNA of the CDR3 is TGTGCCAGTAGTATAGATCCCGGCAGGACGACTGGAAACACCATATATTTT. Translating gives CASSIDPGRTTGNTIYF.

This rearrangement joins TRBV10-3 to TRBJ1-1, with D unclear. CDR3 length: 15 residues. Trimming took 4 bases from V and 4 from J, leaving 16 bases between them. Germline lookup yields CDR1 ENHRY and CDR2 SYGVKD. DNA for the CDR3: TGTGCCATCAGTGCTACGAAGGCCCTGGGCACTGAAGCTTTCTTT. Its translation is CAISATKALGTEAFF.

The rearrangement links TRBV18 to TRBJ2-7; TRBD1 agrees at 10 bases. J was trimmed by 5 bases and V by 9 bases; bases with no gene match: 4. CDR1 KGHSH and CDR2 LQKENI come from the germline V gene. The CDR3 has 12 amino acids. CDR3 sequence (DNA): TGTGCCAGTCAGACAGGGGGCCACGAGCAGTACTTC. It codes for CASQTGGHEQYF.

The chain is built from TRBV5-1 and TRBJ2-1; D possibly uses TRBD1 or TRBD2 (5 bases each). The CDR3 runs 11 residues. The germline V gene has CDR1 SGHRS and CDR2 YFSETQ. Trimming pared 3 bases from V and 9 bases from J, leaving 7 bases between. CDR3 protein: CASSSGTEQFF. The CDR3, as DNA: TGCGCCAGCAGCTCCGGGACTGAGCAGTTCTTC.

This clone was seen a few times. The chain has TRBV28 and TRBJ2-1; D not certain. The V gene lost 1 base and the J gene lost 1 base, with 11 bases spanning the gap. Germline CDR1 is MDHEN and CDR2 is SYDVKM. CDR3 length equals 16 residues. The CDR3: CASSLFPARSYNEQFF. In DNA, the CDR3 is TGTGCCAGCAGTTTATTTCCGGCGAGGTCCTACAATGAGCAGTTCTTC.

The chain combines TRBV7-9 with TRBJ2-1; D perhaps matches TRBD2 (6 bases). The CDR3 spans 17 residues. Germline V gives CDR1 SEHNR, CDR2 FQNEAQ (reference sequence). Trimming stripped 4 bases from V and 9 bases from J, with 25 bases between. The CDR3 reads CASSSPFGAGTFPEQFF. The CDR3 DNA sequence: TGTGCCAGCAGCTCCCCCTTTGGTGCGGGAACGTTCCCTGAGCAGTTCTTC.

The chain employs TRBV28 and TRBJ1-2; D is ambiguous. The CDR3 runs 10 residues. The germline V gene encodes CDR1 MDHEN and CDR2 SYDVKM. Between the trimmed V and J ends, which lost 3 bases and 4 bases, there was a span of 0 bases. This chain's CDR3 is CASSFYGYTF. DNA of the CDR3: TGTGCCAGCAGTTTCTATGGCTACACCTTC.

V usage is TRBV5-6 and J usage is TRBJ1-2, with D perhaps matching TRBD1 (5 bases). Germline CDR1 is SGHDT and CDR2 is YYEEEE. The CDR3 runs to 14 residues. V lost 3 bases and J lost 2, with 11 bases in between. The CDR3 sequence is CASSYPTENYGYTF. CDR3 DNA sequence: TGTGCCAGCAGCTACCCGACAGAAAACTATGGCTACACCTTC. The full variable domain, rest sourced from reference TRBV5-6 and TRBJ1-2, is DAGVTQSPTHLIKTRGQQVTLRCSPKSGHDTVSWYQQALGQGPQFIFQYYEEEERQRGNFPDRFSGHQFPNYSSELNVNALLLGDSALYLCASSYPTENYGYTFGSGTRLTVV.

This chain joins TRBV27 and TRBJ2-1; a weak D match, TRBD1 (5 bases). V was pared by 9 bases and J by 7 bases, with 22 bases between. The CDR3 runs 15 residues. Germline CDR1 and CDR2: MNHEY and SMNVEV (reference sequence). CDR3 in amino acids: CASFPDVVRANEQFF. CDR3 bases: TGTGCCAGTTTCCCCGATGTGGTCAGGGCGAATGAGCAGTTCTTC.